This T cell receptor beta chain was documented in a study of cytomegalovirus exposure and HLA in healthy donors. The ends lost 3 bases at V and 2 bases at J; junction bases unmatched: 5. This CDR3 has 15 residues. The V gene's germline CDR1 is SGHRS and CDR2 YFSETQ. Study results and caveats: V- and J-gene trimming in TCR beta was tied to a missense DCLRE1C variant by an analysis performed later. It was reported in a later analysis that an Asian-associated ancestry cluster showed fewer N-insertions than the 666-donor mean.

This clone was seen a few times. Its target is unknown. The PCR was carried out with 60 Vbeta primers and 13 Jbeta primers. TCRdb's table, derived via immunoSEQ multiplex PCR, lists solely in-frame clones and lacks some. The table records about 120,000 clones, nearly 80% of them present only once. This TCR was recovered from a woman aged 30 to 39 in good health and CMV-seropositive. Sequencing used PBMCs. V and J are TRBV5-1 and TRBJ2-5; 9 positions agree with TRBD1. CDR3 bases: TGCGCCAGCAGCTCCGACGGACAGGGGCAAGAGACCCAGTACTTC. This encodes CASSSDGQGQETQYF.